This TCR beta chain was found in a study of blood T cell repertoires in COVID-19. Overall study context: COVID-19 samples from acute and convalescent phases originated in the United States, Italy and Spain. Sources were T cells, B-cell-depleted T cells, or PBMCs; the material itself was cDNA or gDNA.

The assay was immunoSEQ multiplex PCR, and TCRdb's table has in-frame clones only and misses some. The sample has about 91,000 clones, around 75% seen once. V was pared by 2 bases and J by 0 bases, with 8 bases between. The CDR3 runs to 14 residues. Germline values: CDR1 MNHEY, CDR2 SMNVEV (reference sequence). The V and J genes are TRBV27 and TRBJ2-7; D unclear. This clonotype was obtained from a man aged 65 to 79 with acute or convalescent COVID-19. Input material: peripheral blood. CDR3: CASSLVRSSYEQYF. CDR3 nucleotides: TGTGCCAGCAGTTTAGTACGGAGCTCCTACGAGCAGTACTTC.